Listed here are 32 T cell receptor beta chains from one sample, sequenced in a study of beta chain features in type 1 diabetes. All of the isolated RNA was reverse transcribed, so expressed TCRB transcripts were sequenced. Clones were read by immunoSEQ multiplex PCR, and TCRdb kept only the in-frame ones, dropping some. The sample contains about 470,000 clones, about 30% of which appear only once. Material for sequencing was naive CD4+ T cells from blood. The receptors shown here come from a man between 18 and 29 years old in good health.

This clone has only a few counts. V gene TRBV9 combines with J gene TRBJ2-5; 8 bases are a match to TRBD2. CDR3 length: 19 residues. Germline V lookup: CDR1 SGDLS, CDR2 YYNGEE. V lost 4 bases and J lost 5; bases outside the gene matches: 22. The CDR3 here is CASSSRDDPSGRYGETQYF. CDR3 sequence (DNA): TGTGCCAGCAGCAGCAGGGACGACCCAAGCGGGAGATATGGGGAGACCCAGTACTTC.

As DNA, the CDR3 is TGCAGTGCTAGACTTTACGAGCAGTACTTC. It specifies CSARLYEQYF. The chain joins TRBV20-1 to TRBJ2-7; D uncertain. This CDR3 spans 10 amino acids. CDR1 and CDR2 (germline): DFQATT, SNEGSKA (reference sequence). With 2 bases removed from V and 4 bases from J, the gap between germline ends came to 3 bases.

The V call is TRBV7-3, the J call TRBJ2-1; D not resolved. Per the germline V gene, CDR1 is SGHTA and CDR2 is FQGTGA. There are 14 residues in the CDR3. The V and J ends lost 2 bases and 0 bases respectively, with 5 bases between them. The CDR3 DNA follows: TGTGCCAGCAGCTTAGACTTCTCCTACAATGAGCAGTTCTTC. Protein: CASSLDFSYNEQFF.

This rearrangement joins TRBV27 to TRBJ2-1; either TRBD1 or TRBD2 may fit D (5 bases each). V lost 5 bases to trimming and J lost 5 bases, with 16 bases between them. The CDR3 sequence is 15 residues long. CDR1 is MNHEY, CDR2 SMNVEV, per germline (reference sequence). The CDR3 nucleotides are TGTGCCAGCAGTACTCGGGGCCCTAGGAACAATGAGCAGTTCTTC. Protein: CASSTRGPRNNEQFF.

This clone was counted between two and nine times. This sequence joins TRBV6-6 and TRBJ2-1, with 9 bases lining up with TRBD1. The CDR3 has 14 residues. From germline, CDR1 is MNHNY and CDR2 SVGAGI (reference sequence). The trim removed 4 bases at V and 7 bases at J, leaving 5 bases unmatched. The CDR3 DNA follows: TGTGCCAGCAGTTCCACAGGGGGCCGTAATGAGCAGTTCTTC. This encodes CASSSTGGRNEQFF.

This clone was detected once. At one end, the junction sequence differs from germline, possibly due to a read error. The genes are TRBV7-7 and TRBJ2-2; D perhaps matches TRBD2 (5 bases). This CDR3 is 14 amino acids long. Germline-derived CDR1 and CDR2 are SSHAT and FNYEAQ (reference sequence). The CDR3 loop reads CASSSSGLAGELFF. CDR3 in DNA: TGTGCTAGCAGCTCCTCGGGCTTAGCGGGGGAGCTGTTTTTT.

CDR3 protein: CASSQETATGELFF. CDR3 nucleotide sequence: TGCGCCAGCAGCCAAGAAACAGCGACCGGGGAGCTGTTTTTT. The V and J genes are TRBV4-3 and TRBJ2-2; D uncertain. The CDR3 has 14 amino acids. V was shortened by 0 bases and J by 5 bases, with 7 bases between the two germline ends. Germline V gene lookup returns CDR1 LGHNA and CDR2 YSLEER.

The CDR3 sequence is CASSQQSGENTGELFF. The CDR3 nucleotides are TGTGCCAGCAGCCAGCAGAGCGGGGAGAACACCGGGGAGCTGTTTTTT. The V gene is TRBV4-2, the J gene TRBJ2-2; 7 nucleotides agree with TRBD2. This CDR3 comprises 16 residues. After removal of 3 bases from V and 1 base from J, the junction contained 5 bases not matched to a gene. CDR1 and CDR2 from the germline V gene are LGHNA and YNFKEQ.

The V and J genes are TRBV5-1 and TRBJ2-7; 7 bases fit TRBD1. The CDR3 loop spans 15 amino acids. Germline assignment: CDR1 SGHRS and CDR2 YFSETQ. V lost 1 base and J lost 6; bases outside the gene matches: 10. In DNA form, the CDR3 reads TGCGCCAGCAGCTTGTTAGGGACAGCTTCGTCCGAGCAGTACTTC. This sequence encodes CASSLLGTASSEQYF.

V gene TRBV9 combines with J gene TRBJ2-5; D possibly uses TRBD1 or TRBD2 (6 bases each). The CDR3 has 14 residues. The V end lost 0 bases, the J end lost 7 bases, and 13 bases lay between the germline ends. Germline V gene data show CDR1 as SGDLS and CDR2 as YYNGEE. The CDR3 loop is CASSVEREGGTQYF. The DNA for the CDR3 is TGTGCCAGCAGCGTAGAGAGAGAGGGGGGGACCCAGTACTTC.

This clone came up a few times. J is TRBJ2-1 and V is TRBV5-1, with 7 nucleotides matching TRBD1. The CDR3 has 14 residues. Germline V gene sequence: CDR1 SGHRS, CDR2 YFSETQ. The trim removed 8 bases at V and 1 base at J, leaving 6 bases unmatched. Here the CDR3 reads CARGRGTSYNEQFF. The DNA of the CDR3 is TGCGCCAGGGGCAGGGGGACATCCTACAATGAGCAGTTCTTC.

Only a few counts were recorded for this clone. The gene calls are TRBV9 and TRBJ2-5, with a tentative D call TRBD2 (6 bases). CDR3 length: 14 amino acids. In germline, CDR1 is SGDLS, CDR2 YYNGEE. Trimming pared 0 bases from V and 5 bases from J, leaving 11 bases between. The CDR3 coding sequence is TGTGCCAGCAGCGTAGAGGCGGGGCAGGAGACCCAGTACTTC. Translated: CASSVEAGQETQYF. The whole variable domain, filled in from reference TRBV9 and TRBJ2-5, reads DSGVTQTPKHLITATGQRVTLRCSPRSGDLSVYWYQQSLDQGLQFLIQYYNGEERAKGNILERFSAQQFPDLHSELNLSSLELGDSALYFCASSVEAGQETQYFGPGTRLLVL.

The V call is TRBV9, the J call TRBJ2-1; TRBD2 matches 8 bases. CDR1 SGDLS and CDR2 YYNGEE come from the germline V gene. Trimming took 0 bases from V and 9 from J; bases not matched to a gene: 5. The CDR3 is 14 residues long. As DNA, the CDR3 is TGTGCCAGCAGCGTAGGAGCGGGAGCCCTTGAGCAGTTCTTC. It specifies CASSVGAGALEQFF.

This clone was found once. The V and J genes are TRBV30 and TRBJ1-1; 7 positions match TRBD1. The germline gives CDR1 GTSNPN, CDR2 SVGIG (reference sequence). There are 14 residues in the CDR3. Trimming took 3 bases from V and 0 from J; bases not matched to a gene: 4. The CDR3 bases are TGTGCCTGGAGGGGGACAGCCTTGAACACTGAAGCTTTCTTT. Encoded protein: CAWRGTALNTEAFF.

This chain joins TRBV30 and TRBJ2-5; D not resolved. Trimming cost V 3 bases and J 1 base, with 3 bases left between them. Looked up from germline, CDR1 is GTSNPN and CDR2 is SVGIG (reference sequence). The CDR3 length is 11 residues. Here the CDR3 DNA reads TGTGCCTGGAGAATCCAAGAGACCCAGTACTTC. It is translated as CAWRIQETQYF.

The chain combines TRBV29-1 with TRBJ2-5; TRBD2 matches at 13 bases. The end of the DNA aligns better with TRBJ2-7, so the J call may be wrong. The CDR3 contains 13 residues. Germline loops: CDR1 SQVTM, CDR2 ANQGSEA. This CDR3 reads CSALLAGGGEQYF. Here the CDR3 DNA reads TGCAGCGCTTTACTAGCGGGAGGGGGCGAGCAGTACTTC.

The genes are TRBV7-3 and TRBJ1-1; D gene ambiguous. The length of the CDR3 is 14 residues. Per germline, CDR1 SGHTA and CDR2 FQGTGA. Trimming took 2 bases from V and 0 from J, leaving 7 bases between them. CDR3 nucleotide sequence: TGTGCCAGCAGCTTACTCGGTTTGAACACTGAAGCTTTCTTT. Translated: CASSLLGLNTEAFF.

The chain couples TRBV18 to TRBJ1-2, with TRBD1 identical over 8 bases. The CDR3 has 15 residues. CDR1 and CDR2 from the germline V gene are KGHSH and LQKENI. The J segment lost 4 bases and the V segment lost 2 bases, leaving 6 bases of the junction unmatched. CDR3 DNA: TGTGCCAGCTCACCAGTGGGACAGGCCGGCTATGGCTACACCTTC. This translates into CASSPVGQAGYGYTF.

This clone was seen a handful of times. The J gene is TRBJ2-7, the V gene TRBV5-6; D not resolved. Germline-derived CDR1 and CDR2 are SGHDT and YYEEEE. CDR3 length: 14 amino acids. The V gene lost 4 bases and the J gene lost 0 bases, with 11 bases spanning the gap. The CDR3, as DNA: TGTGCCAGCAGCCCCCTGGCGGACTCCTACGAGCAGTACTTC. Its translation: CASSPLADSYEQYF.

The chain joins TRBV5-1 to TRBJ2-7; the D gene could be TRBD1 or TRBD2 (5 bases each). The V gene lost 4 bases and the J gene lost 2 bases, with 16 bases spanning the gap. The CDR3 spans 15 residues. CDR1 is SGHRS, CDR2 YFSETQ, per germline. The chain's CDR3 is CASSPTAGTTYEQYF. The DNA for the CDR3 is TGCGCCAGCAGCCCGACAGCCGGGACGACCTACGAGCAGTACTTC.

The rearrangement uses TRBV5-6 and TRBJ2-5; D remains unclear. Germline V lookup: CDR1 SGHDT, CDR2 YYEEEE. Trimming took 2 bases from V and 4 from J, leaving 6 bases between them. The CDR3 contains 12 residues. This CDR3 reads CASSFGVETQYF. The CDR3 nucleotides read TGTGCCAGCAGCTTTGGGGTAGAGACCCAGTACTTC.

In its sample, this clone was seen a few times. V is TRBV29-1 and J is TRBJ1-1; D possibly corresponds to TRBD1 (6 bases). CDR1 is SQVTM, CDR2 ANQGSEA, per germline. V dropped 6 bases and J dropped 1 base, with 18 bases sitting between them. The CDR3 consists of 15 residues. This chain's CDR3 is CSVFNRGDWNTEAFF. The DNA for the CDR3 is TGCAGCGTCTTCAATAGGGGGGATTGGAACACTGAAGCTTTCTTT.

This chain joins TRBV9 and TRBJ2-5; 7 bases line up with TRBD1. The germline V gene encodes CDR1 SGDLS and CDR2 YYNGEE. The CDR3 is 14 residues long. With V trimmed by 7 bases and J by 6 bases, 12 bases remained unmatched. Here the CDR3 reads CASSRDREYQTQYF. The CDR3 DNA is TGTGCCAGCTCCCGGGACAGAGAATACCAGACCCAGTACTTC.

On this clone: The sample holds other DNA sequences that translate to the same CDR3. DNA of the CDR3: TGCGCCAGCAGCCCCCTTGGGGGAGTCACAGATACGCAGTATTTT. It codes for CASSPLGGVTDTQYF. V is TRBV4-3 and J is TRBJ2-3; TRBD1 or TRBD2 may be the D gene (5 bases each). The CDR3 is 15 amino acids. Trimming stripped 4 bases from V and 2 bases from J, with 13 bases between. Germline CDR1 and CDR2: LGHNA and YSLEER.

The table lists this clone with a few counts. CDR3 sequence reads: CASSLGILGAGELFF. The CDR3 region has the DNA TGTGCCAGCAGCTTAGGCATACTAGGTGCCGGGGAGCTGTTTTTT. The rearrangement links TRBV13 to TRBJ2-2, with TRBD2 as a possible D gene (5 bases). The length of the CDR3 is 15 residues. Germline-derived CDR1 and CDR2 are PRHDT and FYEKMQ (reference sequence). V shed 0 bases and J shed 6 bases, with 11 bases lying between them.

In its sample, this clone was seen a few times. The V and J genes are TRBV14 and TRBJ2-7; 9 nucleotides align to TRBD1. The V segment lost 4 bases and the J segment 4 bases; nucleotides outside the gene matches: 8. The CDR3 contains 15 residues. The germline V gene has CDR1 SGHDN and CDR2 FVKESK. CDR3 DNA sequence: TGTGCCAGCAGCCCCCGGCCGGACAGGGGTTACGAGCAGTACTTC. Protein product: CASSPRPDRGYEQYF.

CDR3 loop: CATSRISGSETQYF. DNA of the CDR3: TGTGCCACCAGCAGGATCAGCGGGAGTGAGACCCAGTACTTC. This sequence joins TRBV15 and TRBJ2-5; 8 bases align to TRBD2. In germline, CDR1 is LNHNV, CDR2 YYDKDF (reference sequence). This CDR3 region has 14 residues. Trimming took 3 bases from V and 5 from J; bases not matched to a gene: 5. The complete variable domain, with remaining parts taken from reference TRBV15 and TRBJ2-5, reads DAMVIQNPRYQVTQFGKPVTLSCSQTLNHNVMYWYQQKSSQAPKLLFHYYDKDFNNEADTPDNFQSRRPNTSFCFLDIRSPGLGDTAMYLCATSRISGSETQYFGPGTRLLVL.

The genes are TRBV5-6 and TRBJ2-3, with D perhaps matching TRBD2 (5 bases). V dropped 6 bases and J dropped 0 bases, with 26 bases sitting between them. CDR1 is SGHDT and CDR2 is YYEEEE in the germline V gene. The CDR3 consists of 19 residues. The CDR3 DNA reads TGTGCCAGCAACCCGCTTGTCGGCGGAGGCCCCCTTAGCACAGATACGCAGTATTTT. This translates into CASNPLVGGGPLSTDTQYF.

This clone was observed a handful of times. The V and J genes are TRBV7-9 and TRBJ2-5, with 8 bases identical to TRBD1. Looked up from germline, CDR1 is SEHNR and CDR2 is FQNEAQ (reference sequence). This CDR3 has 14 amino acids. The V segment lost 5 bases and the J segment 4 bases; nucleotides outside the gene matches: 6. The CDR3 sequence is CASSVDRGRETQYF. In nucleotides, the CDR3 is TGTGCCAGCAGCGTTGACAGGGGACGAGAGACCCAGTACTTC.

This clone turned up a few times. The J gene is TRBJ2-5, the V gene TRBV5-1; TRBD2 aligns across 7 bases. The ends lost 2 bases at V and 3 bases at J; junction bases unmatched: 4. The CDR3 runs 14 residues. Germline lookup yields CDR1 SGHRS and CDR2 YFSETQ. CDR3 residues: CASSFSGLEETQYF. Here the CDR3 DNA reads TGCGCCAGCAGCTTTAGCGGGTTAGAAGAGACCCAGTACTTC.

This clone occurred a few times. The CDR3 spells CAWAQGLAPWEQYF. The CDR3 DNA follows: TGTGCCTGGGCCCAGGGACTAGCCCCCTGGGAGCAGTACTTC. This sequence joins TRBV30 and TRBJ2-7; 9 positions match TRBD2. The CDR3 covers 14 residues. Germline V lookup: CDR1 GTSNPN, CDR2 SVGIG (reference sequence). The junction had 12 bases not matched to a gene; V was cut back by 5 bases and J by 7 bases.

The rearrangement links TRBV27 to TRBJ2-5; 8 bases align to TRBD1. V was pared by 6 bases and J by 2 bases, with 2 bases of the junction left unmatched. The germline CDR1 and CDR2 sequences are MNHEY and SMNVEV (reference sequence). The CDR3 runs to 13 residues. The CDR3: CASSRDRQETQYF. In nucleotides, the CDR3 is TGTGCCAGCAGCAGGGACAGGCAAGAGACCCAGTACTTC.